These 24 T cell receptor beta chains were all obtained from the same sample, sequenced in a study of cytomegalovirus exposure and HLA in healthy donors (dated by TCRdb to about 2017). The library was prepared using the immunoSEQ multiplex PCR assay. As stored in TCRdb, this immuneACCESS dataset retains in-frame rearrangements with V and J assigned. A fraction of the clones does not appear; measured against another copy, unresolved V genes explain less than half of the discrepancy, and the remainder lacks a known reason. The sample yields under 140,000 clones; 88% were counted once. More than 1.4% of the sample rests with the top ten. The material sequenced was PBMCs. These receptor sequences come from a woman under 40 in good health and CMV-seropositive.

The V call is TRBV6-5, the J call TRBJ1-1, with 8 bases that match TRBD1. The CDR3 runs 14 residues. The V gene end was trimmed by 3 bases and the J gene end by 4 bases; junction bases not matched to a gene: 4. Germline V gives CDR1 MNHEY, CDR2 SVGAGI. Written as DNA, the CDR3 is TGTGCCAGCAGTTATTTCAGGGGGCCCACTGAAGCTTTCTTT. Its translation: CASSYFRGPTEAFF.

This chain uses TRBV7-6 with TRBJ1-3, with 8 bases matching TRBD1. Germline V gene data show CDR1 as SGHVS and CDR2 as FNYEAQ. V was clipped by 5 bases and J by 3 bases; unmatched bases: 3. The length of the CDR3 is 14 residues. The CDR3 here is CASSPGTGGNTIYF. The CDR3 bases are TGTGCCAGCAGCCCCGGGACAGGTGGAAACACCATATATTTT.

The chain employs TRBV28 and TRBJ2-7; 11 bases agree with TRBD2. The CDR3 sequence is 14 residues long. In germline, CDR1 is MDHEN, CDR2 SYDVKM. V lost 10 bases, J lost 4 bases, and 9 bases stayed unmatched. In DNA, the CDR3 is TGTGCCATCGCCGATAGACTAGCGGGATACGAGCAGTACTTC. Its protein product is CAIADRLAGYEQYF.

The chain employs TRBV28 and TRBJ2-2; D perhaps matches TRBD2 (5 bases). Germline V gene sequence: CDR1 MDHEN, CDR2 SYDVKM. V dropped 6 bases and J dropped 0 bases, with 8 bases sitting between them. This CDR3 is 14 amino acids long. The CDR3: CASRPGTNTGELFF. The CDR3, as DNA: TGTGCCAGCAGACCCGGGACGAACACCGGGGAGCTGTTTTTT.

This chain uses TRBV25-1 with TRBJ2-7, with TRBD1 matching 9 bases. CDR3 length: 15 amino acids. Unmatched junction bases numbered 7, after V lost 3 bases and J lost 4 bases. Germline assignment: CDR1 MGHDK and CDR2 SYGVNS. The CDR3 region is CASSDPGQGHYEQYF. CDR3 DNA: TGTGCCAGCAGTGATCCGGGACAGGGCCATTACGAGCAGTACTTC.

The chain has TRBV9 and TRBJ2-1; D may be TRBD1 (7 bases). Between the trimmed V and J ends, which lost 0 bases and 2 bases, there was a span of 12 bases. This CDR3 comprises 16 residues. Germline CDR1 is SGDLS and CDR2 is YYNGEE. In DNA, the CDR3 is TGTGCCAGCAGCGTAGAGGTCAGGGGGGCCTACAATGAGCAGTTCTTC. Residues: CASSVEVRGAYNEQFF.

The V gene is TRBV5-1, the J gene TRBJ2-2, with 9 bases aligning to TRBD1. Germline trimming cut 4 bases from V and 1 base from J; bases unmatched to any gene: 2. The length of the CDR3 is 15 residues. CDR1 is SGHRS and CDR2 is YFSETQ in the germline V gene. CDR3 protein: CASSLGQGNTGELFF. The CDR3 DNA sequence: TGCGCCAGCAGCCTGGGACAGGGGAACACCGGGGAGCTGTTTTTT. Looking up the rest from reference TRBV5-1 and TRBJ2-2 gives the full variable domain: KAGVTQTPRYLIKTRGQQVTLSCSPISGHRSVSWYQQTPGQGLQFLFEYFSETQRNKGNFPGRFSGRQFSNSRSEMNVSTLELGDSALYLCASSLGQGNTGELFFGEGSRLTVL.

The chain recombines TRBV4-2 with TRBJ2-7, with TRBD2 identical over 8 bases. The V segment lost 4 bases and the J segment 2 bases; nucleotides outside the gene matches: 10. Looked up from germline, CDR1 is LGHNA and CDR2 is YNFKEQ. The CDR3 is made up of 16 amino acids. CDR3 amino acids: CASSLGDGGAAYEQYF. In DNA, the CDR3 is TGTGCCAGCAGCCTCGGGGACGGGGGGGCGGCCTACGAGCAGTACTTC.

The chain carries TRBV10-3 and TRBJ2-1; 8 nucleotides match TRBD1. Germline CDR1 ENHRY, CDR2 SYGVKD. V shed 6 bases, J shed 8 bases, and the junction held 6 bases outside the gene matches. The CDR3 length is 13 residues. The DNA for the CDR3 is TGTGCCATCAGCGGACAGGGTGGGGATGAGCAGTTCTTC. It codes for CAISGQGGDEQFF.

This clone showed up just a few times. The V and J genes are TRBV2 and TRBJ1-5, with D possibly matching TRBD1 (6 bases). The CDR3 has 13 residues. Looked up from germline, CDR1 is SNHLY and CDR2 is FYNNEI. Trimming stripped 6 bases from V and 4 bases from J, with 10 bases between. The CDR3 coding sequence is TGTGCCAGCAGCGCCACAGGGAATCAGCCCCAGCATTTT. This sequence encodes CASSATGNQPQHF.

The CDR3 is CASSPQRGTGYTF. The CDR3 DNA is TGTGCCAGCAGCCCCCAGAGGGGGACTGGCTACACCTTC. This chain connects TRBV5-6 to TRBJ1-2; weak D call: TRBD1 (6 bases). V was trimmed by 4 bases and J by 7 bases, leaving 14 bases between them. The CDR3 extends over 13 amino acids. Germline lookup yields CDR1 SGHDT and CDR2 YYEEEE.

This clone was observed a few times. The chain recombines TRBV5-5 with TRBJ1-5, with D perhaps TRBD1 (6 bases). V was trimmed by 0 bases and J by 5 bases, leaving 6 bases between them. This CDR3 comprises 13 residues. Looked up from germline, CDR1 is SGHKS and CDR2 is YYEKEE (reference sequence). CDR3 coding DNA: TGTGCCAGCAGCTTGGGGGGGCATCAGCCCCAGCATTTT. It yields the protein CASSLGGHQPQHF.

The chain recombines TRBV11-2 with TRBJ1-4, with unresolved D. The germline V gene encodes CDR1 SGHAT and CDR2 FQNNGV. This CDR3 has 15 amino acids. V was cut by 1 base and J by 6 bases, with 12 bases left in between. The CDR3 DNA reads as TGTGCCAGCAGCTTAGTGGTCGGGGTGGATGAAAAACTGTTTTTT. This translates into CASSLVVGVDEKLFF.

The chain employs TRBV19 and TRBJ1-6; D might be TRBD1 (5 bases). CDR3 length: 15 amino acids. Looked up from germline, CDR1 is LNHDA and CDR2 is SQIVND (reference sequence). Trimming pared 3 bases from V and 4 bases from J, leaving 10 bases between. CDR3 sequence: CASSIWGEYNSPLHF. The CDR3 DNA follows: TGTGCCAGTAGTATCTGGGGGGAGTATAATTCACCCCTCCACTTT.

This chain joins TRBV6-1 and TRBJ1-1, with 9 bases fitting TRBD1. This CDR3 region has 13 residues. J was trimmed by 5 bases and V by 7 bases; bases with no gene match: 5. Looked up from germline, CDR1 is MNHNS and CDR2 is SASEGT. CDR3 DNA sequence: TGTGCCAGCATACAGGGGGCGCGTACTGAAGCTTTCTTT. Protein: CASIQGARTEAFF.

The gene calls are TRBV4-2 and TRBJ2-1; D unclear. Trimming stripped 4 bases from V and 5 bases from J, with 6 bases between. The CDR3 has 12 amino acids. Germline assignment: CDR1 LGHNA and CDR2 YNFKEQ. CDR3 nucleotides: TGTGCCAGCAGCCCCCGAGACAATGAGCAGTTCTTC. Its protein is CASSPRDNEQFF.

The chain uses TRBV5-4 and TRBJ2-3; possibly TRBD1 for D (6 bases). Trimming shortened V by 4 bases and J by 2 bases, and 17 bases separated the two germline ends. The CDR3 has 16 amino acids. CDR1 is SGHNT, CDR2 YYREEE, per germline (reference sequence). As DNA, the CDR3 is TGTGCCAGCAGCCCGGGGACACGCAGGCCCACAGATACGCAGTATTTT. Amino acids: CASSPGTRRPTDTQYF.

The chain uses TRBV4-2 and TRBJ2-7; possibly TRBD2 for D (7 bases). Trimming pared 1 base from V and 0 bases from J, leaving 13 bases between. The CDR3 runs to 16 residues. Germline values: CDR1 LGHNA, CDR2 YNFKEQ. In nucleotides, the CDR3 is TGTGCCAGCAGCCAAGCCGGAGGGGGGGGCTCCTACGAGCAGTACTTC. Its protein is CASSQAGGGGSYEQYF.

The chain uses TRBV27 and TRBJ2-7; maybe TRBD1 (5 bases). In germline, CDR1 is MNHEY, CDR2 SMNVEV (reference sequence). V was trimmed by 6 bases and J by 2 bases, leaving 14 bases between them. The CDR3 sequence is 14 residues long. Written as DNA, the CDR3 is TGTGCCAGCAGACCTCCCAGACAGACCTACGAGCAGTACTTC. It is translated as CASRPPRQTYEQYF.

The CDR3 here is CASTIGGANSPLHF. DNA of the CDR3: TGTGCCAGCACCATAGGGGGGGCTAATTCACCCCTCCACTTT. This rearrangement joins TRBV27 to TRBJ1-6, with D possibly TRBD1 on 6 matching bases. V lost 7 bases to trimming and J lost 6 bases, with 13 bases between them. CDR1 is MNHEY, CDR2 SMNVEV, per germline (reference sequence). This CDR3 has 14 amino acids.

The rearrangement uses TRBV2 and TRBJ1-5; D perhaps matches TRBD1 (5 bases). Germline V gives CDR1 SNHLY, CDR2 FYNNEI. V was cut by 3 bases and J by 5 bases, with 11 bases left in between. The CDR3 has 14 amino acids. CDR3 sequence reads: CASSEGGGHQPQHF. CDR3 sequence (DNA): TGTGCCAGCAGTGAGGGGGGGGGACATCAGCCCCAGCATTTT.

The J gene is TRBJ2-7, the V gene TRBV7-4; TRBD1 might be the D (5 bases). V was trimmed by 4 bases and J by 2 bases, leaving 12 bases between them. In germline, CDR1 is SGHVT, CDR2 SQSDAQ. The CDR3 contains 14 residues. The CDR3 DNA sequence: TGTGCCAGCAGCTGTGGACACGGACCCTACGAGCAGTACTTC. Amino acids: CASSCGHGPYEQYF.

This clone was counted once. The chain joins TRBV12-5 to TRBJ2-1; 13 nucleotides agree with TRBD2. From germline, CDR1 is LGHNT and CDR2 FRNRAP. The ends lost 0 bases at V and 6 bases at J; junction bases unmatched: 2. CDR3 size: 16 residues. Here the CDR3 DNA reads TGTGCTAGTGGTTTGGTACTAGCGGGGGGGCCCAATGAGCAGTTCTTC. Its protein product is CASGLVLAGGPNEQFF.

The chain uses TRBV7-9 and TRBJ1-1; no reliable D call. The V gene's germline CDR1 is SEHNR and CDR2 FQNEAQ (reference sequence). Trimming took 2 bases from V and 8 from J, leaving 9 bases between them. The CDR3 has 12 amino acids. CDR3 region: CASSLPVAEAFF. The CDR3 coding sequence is TGTGCCAGCAGCTTACCGGTCGCGGAAGCTTTCTTT.